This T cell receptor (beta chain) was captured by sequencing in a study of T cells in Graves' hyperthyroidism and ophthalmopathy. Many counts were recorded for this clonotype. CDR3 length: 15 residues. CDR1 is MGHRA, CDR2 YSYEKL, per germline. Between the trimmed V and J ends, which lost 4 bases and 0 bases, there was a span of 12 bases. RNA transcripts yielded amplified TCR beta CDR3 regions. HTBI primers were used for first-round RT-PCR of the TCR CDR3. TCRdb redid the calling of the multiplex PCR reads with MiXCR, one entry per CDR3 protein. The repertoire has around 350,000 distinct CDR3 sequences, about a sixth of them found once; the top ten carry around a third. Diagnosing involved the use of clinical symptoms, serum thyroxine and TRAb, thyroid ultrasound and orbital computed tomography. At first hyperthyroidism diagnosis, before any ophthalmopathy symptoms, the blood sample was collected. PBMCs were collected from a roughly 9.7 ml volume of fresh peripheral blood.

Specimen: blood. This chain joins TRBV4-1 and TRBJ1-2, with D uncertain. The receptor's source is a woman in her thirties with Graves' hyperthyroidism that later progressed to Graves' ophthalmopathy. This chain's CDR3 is CASSPARVTNYGYTF. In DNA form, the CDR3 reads TGCGCCAGCAGCCCAGCGAGGGTCACTAACTATGGCTACACCTTC.